This entry features one T cell receptor (beta chain) sequence. Per the original data handling: From reference gene primer amplification, estimates of nucleated cell counts were derived. Assay: immunoSEQ multiplex PCR; the TCRdb copy retains only in-frame clones and omits some. The V and J calls and clone size are taken from that table; D and trimming were inferred from the DNA. The sample carries under 300,000 clones, roughly 88% recorded once. The CDR3 extends over 16 amino acids. V gave up 0 bases and J gave up 6 bases, with 12 bases separating them. Germline loops: CDR1 LNHNV, CDR2 YYDKDF (reference sequence). The data were taken from a study of blood T cell repertoires in COVID-19. At the level of the study: COVID-19 samples from acute and convalescent phases originated in the United States, Italy and Spain. T cells, B-cell-depleted T cells, or PBMCs provided the cDNA or gDNA that served as material.

The chain couples TRBV15 to TRBJ1-6; D is unresolved. Sequencing was done on a sample of peripheral blood. This TCR derives from a woman aged 40 to 50 who had recovered from COVID-19. The CDR3 DNA reads TGTGCCACCAGCAGAGATTCGACATTGAGTAATTCACCCCTCCACTTT. As protein: CATSRDSTLSNSPLHF.